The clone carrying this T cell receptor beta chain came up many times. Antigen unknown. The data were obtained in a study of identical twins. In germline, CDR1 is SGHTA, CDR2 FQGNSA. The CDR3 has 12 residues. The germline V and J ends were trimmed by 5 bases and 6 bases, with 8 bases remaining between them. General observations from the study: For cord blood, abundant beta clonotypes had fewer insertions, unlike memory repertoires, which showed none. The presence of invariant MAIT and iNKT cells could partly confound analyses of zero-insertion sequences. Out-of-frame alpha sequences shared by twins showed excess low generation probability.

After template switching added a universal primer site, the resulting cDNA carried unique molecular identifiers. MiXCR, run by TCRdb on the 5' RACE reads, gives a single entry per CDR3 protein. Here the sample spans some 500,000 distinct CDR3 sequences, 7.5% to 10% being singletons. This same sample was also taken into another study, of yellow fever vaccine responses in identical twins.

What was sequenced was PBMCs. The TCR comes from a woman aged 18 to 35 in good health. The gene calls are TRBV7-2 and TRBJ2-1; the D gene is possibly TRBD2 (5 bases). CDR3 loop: CASSLGSNEQFF. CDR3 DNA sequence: TGTGCCAGCAGCCTAGGGAGCAATGAGCAGTTCTTC.